The next 15 T cell receptor beta chains were all read from a single sample in a study of T-cell reconstitution after alpha-beta-depleted transplantation in children. For TCRbeta, the library was prepared with unique molecular identifiers. TCRdb reprocessed the PCR reads via MiXCR and lists one record per CDR3 protein. Of around 92,000 distinct CDR3 sequences listed, over 9% were seen once; the top ten hold roughly 13%. The sequenced sample was PBMCs from the stem cell graft donor, obtained from the stem cell graft. Source of these receptors: a human donor who donated a stem cell graft to a child with inherited bone marrow failure.

The chain joins TRBV24-1 to TRBJ2-1, with D tentatively TRBD1 (8 bases). Trimming shortened V by 3 bases and J by 6 bases, and 17 bases separated the two germline ends. The CDR3 sequence is 16 residues long. Germline V gives CDR1 KGHDR, CDR2 SFDVKD. In DNA form, the CDR3 reads TGTGCCACCAGTGATGCTGACAGGGGACTACGCAATGAGCAGTTCTTC. It codes for CATSDADRGLRNEQFF.

The chain joins TRBV20-1 to TRBJ1-5; D is unclear. V was shortened by 3 bases and J by 7 bases, with 13 bases between the two germline ends. This CDR3 is built from 13 residues. CDR1 is DFQATT and CDR2 is SNEGSKA in the germline V gene (reference sequence). The CDR3 loop is CSASWEPEQPQHF. As DNA, the CDR3 is TGCAGTGCTAGTTGGGAGCCTGAGCAGCCCCAGCATTTT.

This clonotype was observed at least ten times. The chain combines TRBV10-3 with TRBJ2-5; 9 positions agree with TRBD2. Germline trimming cut 2 bases from V and 4 bases from J; bases unmatched to any gene: 8. The CDR3 contains 16 residues. Germline CDR1 and CDR2: ENHRY and SYGVKD. CDR3 residues: CAISERLAGVGETQYF. The DNA of the CDR3 is TGTGCCATCAGTGAGAGGTTAGCGGGAGTCGGAGAGACCCAGTACTTC.

The sample holds many counts of this clonotype. The chain combines TRBV4-3 with TRBJ2-2; D gene ambiguous. Trimming left V 0 bases short and J 7 bases short, with 12 bases between. Germline-derived CDR1 and CDR2 are LGHNA and YSLEER. CDR3 size: 15 residues. The DNA for the CDR3 is TGCGCCAGCAGCCAAGATAGGCTATATGACGGGGAGCTGTTTTTT. This codes for CASSQDRLYDGELFF.

This clonotype was found many times. This chain links TRBV10-3 with TRBJ2-1; 7 positions match TRBD2. Germline trimming cut 3 bases from V and 7 bases from J; bases unmatched to any gene: 9. This CDR3 has 15 residues. CDR1 is ENHRY and CDR2 is SYGVKD in the germline V gene. CDR3 in amino acids: CAISELAGVLNEQFF. CDR3 coding DNA: TGTGCCATCAGTGAACTGGCGGGAGTATTAAATGAGCAGTTCTTC.

Concerning this clonotype itself: This sequence may be a read error, since a much larger clone differs from it by one base. The V call is TRBV18, the J call TRBJ1-1; D is unclear. Germline loops: CDR1 KGHSH, CDR2 LQKENI. The CDR3 contains 13 residues. V gave up 2 bases and J gave up 10 bases, with 14 bases separating them. The CDR3: CASSPEVGRAAFF. As DNA, the CDR3 is TGTGCCAGCTCACCAGAGGTCGGACGGGCAGCTTTCTTT.

This clonotype was seen at least ten times. The gene calls are TRBV5-1 and TRBJ2-7; perhaps TRBD1 as D (5 bases). Germline assignment: CDR1 SGHRS and CDR2 YFSETQ. Deletions cut 0 bases from V and 5 bases from J, with 15 bases between. The CDR3 spans 15 residues. CDR3 bases: TGCGCCAGCAGCTTGGGGGGCAGGGCATTCGACGAGCAGTACTTC. It specifies CASSLGGRAFDEQYF.

The V and J genes are TRBV5-1 and TRBJ2-1; TRBD1 agrees at 7 bases. V lost 4 bases and J lost 8; bases outside the gene matches: 9. In germline, CDR1 is SGHRS, CDR2 YFSETQ. CDR3 length equals 14 residues. The CDR3 coding sequence is TGCGCCAGCAGCGCAAAAGGACAGGACGATGAGCAGTTCTTC. This sequence encodes CASSAKGQDDEQFF.

Many counts were recorded for this clonotype. This chain joins TRBV27 and TRBJ2-1, with D hard to call. Germline values: CDR1 MNHEY, CDR2 SMNVEV (reference sequence). Trimming removed 2 bases at V and 10 bases at J, with 12 bases between. CDR3 size: 13 residues. CDR3 nucleotide sequence: TGTGCCAGCAGTTTACGGCTAGAGGTGGAGCAGTTCTTC. This gives the protein CASSLRLEVEQFF.

This clonotype appeared many times. The rearrangement joins TRBV20-1 to TRBJ2-3; 14 bases match TRBD2. J was trimmed by 3 bases and V by 5 bases; bases with no gene match: 7. CDR3 length: 16 amino acids. Per germline, CDR1 DFQATT and CDR2 SNEGSKA (reference sequence). The CDR3, as DNA: TGCAGTGCTTCGACTAGCGGGAGGGAGGGAACAGATACGCAGTATTTT. Translated: CSASTSGREGTDTQYF.

This clonotype has at least ten counts. The chain carries TRBV27 and TRBJ2-1, with no clear D. CDR1 MNHEY and CDR2 SMNVEV come from the germline V gene (reference sequence). Deletions cut 4 bases from V and 8 bases from J, with 21 bases between. The CDR3 has 16 residues. The CDR3 is CASSWSNGLVGHEQFF. The DNA of the CDR3 is TGTGCCAGCAGTTGGAGTAATGGGCTAGTTGGGCATGAGCAGTTCTTC.

This clonotype was seen many times. The chain links TRBV7-2 to TRBJ1-1; a possible D gene is TRBD1 (5 bases). V lost 5 bases and J lost 5, with 15 bases in between. CDR3 length: 14 residues. Germline V CDR1 and CDR2: SGHTA, FQGNSA. The chain's CDR3 is CASSRDRTGTEAFF. The CDR3, as DNA: TGTGCCAGCAGCCGGGACCGCACAGGAACTGAAGCTTTCTTT. Together with reference TRBV7-2 and TRBJ1-1, the CDR3 gives the full variable domain: GAGVSQSPSNKVTEKGKDVELRCDPISGHTALYWYRQSLGQGLEFLIYFQGNSAPDKSGLPSDRFSAERTGGSVSTLTIQRTQQEDSAVYLCASSRDRTGTEAFFGQGTRLTVV.

This clonotype was recorded many times. The V gene is TRBV5-1, the J gene TRBJ2-5; D unclear. The V and J ends lost 0 bases and 4 bases respectively, with 10 bases between them. The CDR3 totals 14 residues. CDR1 is SGHRS and CDR2 is YFSETQ in the germline V gene. The CDR3, as DNA: TGCGCCAGCAGCTTGGGGTCAGCCAGAGAGACCCAGTACTTC. Translation gives CASSLGSARETQYF.

This clonotype was seen more than once but under ten times. This rearrangement joins TRBV6-5 to TRBJ2-5; a weak D match, TRBD1 (6 bases). This CDR3 spans 11 amino acids. Trimming shortened V by 6 bases and J by 5 bases, and 7 bases separated the two germline ends. Looked up from germline, CDR1 is MNHEY and CDR2 is SVGAGI. The CDR3 spells CASRQGETQYF. CDR3 nucleotide sequence: TGTGCCAGCAGACAGGGTGAGACCCAGTACTTC.

To note about this clonotype: At one end, the junction sequence differs from germline, possibly due to a read error. V is TRBV19 and J is TRBJ2-1; D not certain. CDR3 length: 15 amino acids. CDR1 LNHDA and CDR2 SQIVND come from the germline V gene (reference sequence). The CDR3 is CASSSAASSYNEQFF. The DNA for the CDR3 is TGTGCTAGTAGTTCGGCGGCCAGCTCCTACAATGAGCAGTTCTTC.